One sample yielded the 24 T cell receptor beta chains listed below, sequenced in a study of blood T cell repertoires in COVID-19. The repertoire was sequenced with immunoSEQ multiplex PCR; TCRdb's copy has only in-frame clones and lacks some. The sample consists of 90,000 to 130,000 clones, roughly 80% of them appearing once. Sequencing was performed on peripheral blood. The receptors here all came from a woman aged 55-69 years with acute or convalescent COVID-19.

This rearrangement joins TRBV5-1 to TRBJ2-1; TRBD1 agrees at 7 bases. The length of the CDR3 is 16 residues. Germline values: CDR1 SGHRS, CDR2 YFSETQ. The V gene end was trimmed by 3 bases and the J gene end by 0 bases; junction bases not matched to a gene: 6. CDR3 nucleotides: TGCGCCAGCAGCTACTCACAGGGGACCTCCTACAATGAGCAGTTCTTC. This translates into CASSYSQGTSYNEQFF.

The chain recombines TRBV28 with TRBJ2-2, with 8 bases fitting TRBD2. Germline V gene lookup returns CDR1 MDHEN and CDR2 SYDVKM. Trimming removed 10 bases from V and 2 bases from J; junction bases left unmatched: 6. The CDR3 covers 14 residues. The CDR3 nucleotides read TGTGCCACCTCGCGGGGGGTTAACACCGGGGAGCTGTTTTTT. Protein: CATSRGVNTGELFF.

The chain joins TRBV7-2 to TRBJ1-2; TRBD1 matches at 9 bases. The CDR3 loop spans 14 amino acids. V lost 3 bases, J lost 5 bases, and 4 bases stayed unmatched. CDR1 is SGHTA, CDR2 FQGNSA, per germline. The CDR3 spells CASSFATGGYGYTF. CDR3 nucleotide sequence: TGTGCCAGCAGCTTCGCGACAGGGGGATATGGCTACACCTTC.

CDR3 in amino acids: CASSRGQAFNGYTF. For the CDR3, the DNA is TGTGCCAGCAGCCGAGGACAGGCCTTTAATGGCTACACCTTC. The V and J genes are TRBV11-3 and TRBJ1-2; 7 positions match TRBD1. CDR1 is SGHNT and CDR2 is YENEEA in the germline V gene. V shed 5 bases, J shed 6 bases, and the junction held 9 bases outside the gene matches. The CDR3 extends over 14 amino acids.

V and J are TRBV7-3 and TRBJ2-5; D may be TRBD2 (7 bases). Germline assignment: CDR1 SGHTA and CDR2 FQGTGA. CDR3 length: 14 amino acids. V was trimmed by 3 bases and J by 2 bases, leaving 10 bases between them. This CDR3 is CASSLGGQQETQYF. For the CDR3, the DNA is TGTGCCAGCAGCTTGGGGGGGCAACAAGAGACCCAGTACTTC.

The chain combines TRBV19 with TRBJ1-3; 10 nucleotides align to TRBD1. The trim removed 4 bases at V and 2 bases at J, leaving 2 bases unmatched. Germline loops: CDR1 LNHDA, CDR2 SQIVND (reference sequence). The CDR3 has 15 residues. The CDR3 coding sequence is TGTGCCAGTAGTAACGACAGGGGGCCTGGAAACACCATATATTTT. Translation gives CASSNDRGPGNTIYF.

In its sample, this clone was seen a few times. V gene TRBV6-6 combines with J gene TRBJ2-1; tentatively, D is TRBD2 (5 bases). V was pared by 6 bases and J by 4 bases, with 7 bases between. The CDR3 is 12 residues long. The germline CDR1 and CDR2 sequences are MNHNY and SVGAGI (reference sequence). CDR3 sequence: CASRPGYNEQFF. The CDR3 nucleotides are TGTGCCAGCAGGCCGGGGTACAATGAGCAGTTCTTC.

The CDR3, as DNA: TGTGCCATACGACAGGAAAACTCCCAAGAGACCCAGTACTTC. As protein: CAIRQENSQETQYF. The chain has TRBV6-5 and TRBJ2-5, with D maybe TRBD1 (6 bases). This CDR3 comprises 14 residues. The V gene's germline CDR1 is MNHEY and CDR2 SVGAGI. Trimming cost V 10 bases and J 1 base, with 16 bases left between them.

V usage is TRBV29-1 and J usage is TRBJ1-1; a weak D match, TRBD1 (5 bases). There are 13 residues in the CDR3. The V end lost 5 bases, the J end lost 6 bases, and 16 bases lay between the germline ends. The germline CDR1 and CDR2 sequences are SQVTM and ANQGSEA. The CDR3 is CSVRRDQGAEAFF. For the CDR3, the DNA is TGCAGCGTTAGGAGGGACCAGGGTGCTGAAGCTTTCTTT.

CDR3 nucleotide sequence: TGTGCCAGCAGTCACGGCGGGGTCGACACCGGGGAGCTGTTTTTT. Its protein product is CASSHGGVDTGELFF. The chain links TRBV28 to TRBJ2-2, with a tentative D call TRBD2 (6 bases). This CDR3 comprises 15 residues. Trimming left V 5 bases short and J 3 bases short, with 13 bases between. The V gene's germline CDR1 is MDHEN and CDR2 SYDVKM.

CDR3 nucleotides: TGTGCCAGTAGTATTAGCGAGAGCCACTACGAGCAGTACTTC. This translates into CASSISESHYEQYF. The V and J genes are TRBV19 and TRBJ2-7; a weak D match, TRBD2 (5 bases). The CDR3 covers 14 residues. Germline-derived CDR1 and CDR2 are LNHDA and SQIVND (reference sequence). The V gene lost 3 bases and the J gene lost 3 bases, with 12 bases spanning the gap. Full variable domain (rest looked up from reference TRBV19 and TRBJ2-7): DGGITQSPKYLFRKEGQNVTLSCEQNLNHDAMYWYRQDPGQGLRLIYYSQIVNDFQKGDIAEGYSVSREKKESFPLTVTSAQKNPTAFYLCASSISESHYEQYFGPGTRLTVT.

In DNA form, the CDR3 reads TGCGCCAGCAGCTTGCGGGACACTGAAGCTTTCTTT. Encoded protein: CASSLRDTEAFF. The chain combines TRBV5-1 with TRBJ1-1; D gene ambiguous. V was cut by 1 base and J by 3 bases, with 4 bases left in between. The CDR3 length is 12 residues. The V gene's germline CDR1 is SGHRS and CDR2 YFSETQ.

This clone was counted a few times. The genes are TRBV9 and TRBJ1-1; perhaps TRBD1 as D (6 bases). V lost 7 bases, J lost 1 base, and 11 bases lay in between. The CDR3 spans 13 residues. The germline V gene encodes CDR1 SGDLS and CDR2 YYNGEE. The CDR3 sequence is CASRKTGNTEAFF. CDR3 coding DNA: TGTGCCAGCCGTAAGACAGGGAACACTGAAGCTTTCTTT. Using reference TRBV9 and TRBJ1-1 for the parts outside the CDR3, the full variable domain is DSGVTQTPKHLITATGQRVTLRCSPRSGDLSVYWYQQSLDQGLQFLIQYYNGEERAKGNILERFSAQQFPDLHSELNLSSLELGDSALYFCASRKTGNTEAFFGQGTRLTVV.

The V and J genes are TRBV5-8 and TRBJ1-2; D call uncertain. V was cut by 0 bases and J by 7 bases, with 10 bases left in between. In germline, CDR1 is SGHTS, CDR2 YDEGEE. CDR3 length: 13 amino acids. The CDR3 is CASSLGGRPGYTF. The CDR3 DNA sequence: TGTGCCAGCAGCTTGGGCGGCCGTCCTGGCTACACCTTC.

There are a few counts of this clone. The gene calls are TRBV6-6 and TRBJ2-7; the D gene is possibly TRBD1 (5 bases). The CDR3 runs to 12 residues. Germline V gives CDR1 MNHNY, CDR2 SVGAGI (reference sequence). V dropped 8 bases and J dropped 1 base, with 9 bases sitting between them. The CDR3 region has the DNA TGTGCCAGCTCACAGGTTTCCTACGAGCAGTACTTC. This codes for CASSQVSYEQYF.

The chain recombines TRBV7-9 with TRBJ1-6; the D is unclear. The CDR3 covers 13 residues. The germline V and J ends were trimmed by 4 bases and 5 bases, with 6 bases remaining between them. Germline CDR1 reads SEHNR; CDR2 reads FQNEAQ (reference sequence). CDR3 residues: CASSSLNNSPLHF. CDR3 DNA: TGTGCCAGCAGCTCCCTTAATAATTCACCCCTCCACTTT.

The chain is built from TRBV19 and TRBJ2-5; 12 bases agree with TRBD2. Trimming took 4 bases from V and 5 from J; bases not matched to a gene: 2. Germline values: CDR1 LNHDA, CDR2 SQIVND (reference sequence). The CDR3 is made up of 14 amino acids. CDR3 in DNA: TGTGCCAGTAGTAGGACTAGCGGGGTGGAGACCCAGTACTTC. Residues: CASSRTSGVETQYF.

The V and J genes are TRBV13 and TRBJ1-6; no clear D gene. V was pared by 3 bases and J by 7 bases, with 13 bases between. Germline V gives CDR1 PRHDT, CDR2 FYEKMQ (reference sequence). The CDR3 length is 15 residues. The CDR3 is CASSLGPGGNSPLHF. CDR3 DNA sequence: TGTGCCAGCAGCTTGGGTCCAGGTGGCAATTCACCCCTCCACTTT.

The CDR3 sequence is CASSETGVYGYTF. The CDR3 nucleotides are TGTGCCAGCAGCGAAACGGGAGTATATGGCTACACCTTC. V gene TRBV5-4 combines with J gene TRBJ1-2, with D uncertain. The V and J ends lost 4 bases and 5 bases respectively, with 12 bases between them. This CDR3 region has 13 residues. Germline lookup yields CDR1 SGHNT and CDR2 YYREEE (reference sequence).

The V gene is TRBV28, the J gene TRBJ2-7; weak D call: TRBD1 (6 bases). The ends were cut back, 6 bases at V and 0 bases at J, with 12 bases in the middle. Germline V CDR1 and CDR2: MDHEN, SYDVKM. The CDR3 has 14 residues. CDR3 residues: CASSAYRDSYEQYF. CDR3 nucleotide sequence: TGTGCCAGCAGCGCGTACAGGGACTCCTACGAGCAGTACTTC.

This clone was recorded many times. V and J are TRBV24-1 and TRBJ2-2, with 11 bases fitting TRBD1. This CDR3 spans 17 amino acids. Germline V gene data show CDR1 as KGHDR and CDR2 as SFDVKD. V lost 0 bases to trimming and J lost 6 bases; unmatched junction nucleotides: 5. The chain's CDR3 is CATSDLRTGGFPGELFF. The CDR3 coding sequence is TGTGCCACCAGTGATTTGAGGACAGGGGGCTTTCCCGGGGAGCTGTTTTTT.

The chain combines TRBV28 with TRBJ1-4; 8 nucleotides line up with TRBD1. The CDR3 consists of 15 residues. Germline CDR1 is MDHEN and CDR2 is SYDVKM. J was trimmed by 7 bases and V by 7 bases; bases with no gene match: 11. The CDR3 protein is CASTHAGGAGEKLFF. CDR3 in DNA: TGTGCCAGCACCCATGCAGGGGGCGCGGGTGAAAAACTGTTTTTT. The variable domain in full, with the rest retrieved from reference TRBV28 and TRBJ1-4, is DVKVTQSSRYLVKRTGEKVFLECVQDMDHENMFWYRQDPGLGLRLIYFSYDVKMKEKGDIPEGYSVSREKKERFSLILESASTNQTSMYLCASTHAGGAGEKLFFGSGTQLSVL.

The rearrangement links TRBV5-4 to TRBJ2-3; 9 nucleotides match TRBD2. After removal of 4 bases from V and 5 bases from J, the junction contained 8 bases not matched to a gene. This CDR3 has 15 amino acids. Germline CDR1 reads SGHNT; CDR2 reads YYREEE (reference sequence). The CDR3 bases are TGTGCCAGCAGCCTCTTAGCGGGGGCGGGAGATACGCAGTATTTT. This sequence encodes CASSLLAGAGDTQYF.

The genes are TRBV19 and TRBJ2-7, with TRBD1 matching over 9 bases. V lost 4 bases and J lost 0; bases outside the gene matches: 4. The V gene's germline CDR1 is LNHDA and CDR2 SQIVND (reference sequence). The CDR3 has 15 residues. The CDR3 bases are TGTGCCAGTAGTACGACAGGGGGAGGCTCCTACGAGCAGTACTTC. Protein sequence: CASSTTGGGSYEQYF.